This T cell receptor beta chain was found in a study of breast tumors, draining lymph nodes, adjacent tissues. Samples came from axillary lymph nodes draining the breast cancer. The CDR3 is 14 residues long. Trimming left V 5 bases short and J 2 bases short, with 11 bases between. Germline V gene data show CDR1 as PRHDT and CDR2 as FYEKMQ (reference sequence). TCRdb ran MiXCR on the multiplex PCR reads and lists one entry per CDR3 protein. The sample records 200,000 to 300,000 distinct CDR3 sequences, more than 30% being singletons. This clonotype occurred many times. The TCR comes from a female donor with breast cancer. Some clones in this sample may be carry-over from other donors' samples. The sample was axillary lymph node tissue. The rearrangement links TRBV13 to TRBJ2-3; D remains ambiguous. CDR3 nucleotides: TGTGCCAGCAGCCCATCGCCCTCCACAGATACGCAGTATTTT. Its translation is CASSPSPSTDTQYF.